Described below is a single TCR beta chain sequence and its context. The data belong to a study of blood T cell repertoires in COVID-19. On the study more broadly: Samples of COVID-19 (acute and convalescent) were obtained from the United States, Italy and Spain. Sources were T cells, B-cell-depleted T cells, or PBMCs; the material itself was cDNA or gDNA.

Per the authors' pipeline: Amplifying reference gene primers gave estimates of nucleated cell counts. Produced via immunoSEQ multiplex PCR; TCRdb's table is partial and in-frame only. V and J calls and clone size are as listed in that table; D and trimming were resolved from the DNA. The sample shows about 230,000 clones, roughly 83% of them seen only once. Germline loops: CDR1 SGHDN, CDR2 FVKESK. Trimming took 5 bases from V and 9 from J, leaving 20 bases between them. The CDR3 runs 16 residues. The material sequenced was peripheral blood. The receptor comes from a woman in her 70s with active or convalescent COVID-19. The rearrangement links TRBV14 to TRBJ1-6; possible D gene TRBD1, 5 bases. The CDR3 loop is CASSRPGGTNFSPLHF. The CDR3 region has the DNA TGTGCCAGCAGCAGGCCGGGGGGAACTAACTTTTCACCCCTCCACTTT.